These 16 T cell receptor beta chains came from one sample sequenced in a study of blood T cell repertoires in COVID-19. Profiling relied on immunoSEQ multiplex PCR, and the TCRdb table lists in-frame clones only, not all of them. The repertoire holds around 220,000 clones, with 70% to 85% as singletons. Source material: peripheral blood. Receptors originate from a woman older than 75 with COVID-19, enrolled during active disease.

The CDR3, as DNA: TGTGCCAGCAGCCCAGATACAGGGATTACTGGAAACACCATATATTTT. Translating it yields CASSPDTGITGNTIYF. The chain uses TRBV7-9 and TRBJ1-3; D is possibly TRBD1 (6 bases). Germline lookup yields CDR1 SEHNR and CDR2 FQNEAQ (reference sequence). This CDR3 has 16 amino acids. The ends were cut back, 5 bases at V and 2 bases at J, with 16 bases in the middle.

The chain couples TRBV7-9 to TRBJ1-6; no firm D call. CDR1 is SEHNR, CDR2 FQNEAQ, per germline (reference sequence). This CDR3 contains 19 residues. V lost 0 bases and J 0 bases, leaving 15 bases between the germline ends. The CDR3 region is CASSLAGGRPSSYNSPLHF. The CDR3 DNA reads TGTGCCAGCAGCTTAGCCGGCGGGAGGCCGAGCTCCTATAATTCACCCCTCCACTTT.

The chain carries TRBV5-4 and TRBJ1-2; a possible D gene is TRBD1 (5 bases). V lost 3 bases and J 4 bases, leaving 7 bases between the germline ends. The CDR3 runs to 12 residues. Germline V lookup: CDR1 SGHNT, CDR2 YYREEE (reference sequence). The CDR3 region is CASSSDSYGYTF. CDR3 in DNA: TGTGCCAGCAGCTCTGACAGCTATGGCTACACCTTC. Based on the CDR3 plus reference TRBV5-4 and TRBJ1-2, the full variable domain is ETGVTQSPTHLIKTRGQQVTLRCSSQSGHNTVSWYQQALGQGPQFIFQYYREEENGRGNFPPRFSGLQFPNYSSELNVNALELDDSALYLCASSSDSYGYTFGSGTRLTVV.

In this sample, this clone turned up once. The chain has TRBV5-1 and TRBJ2-2; no reliable D call. The germline V and J ends were trimmed by 4 bases and 1 base, with 11 bases remaining between them. CDR1 SGHRS and CDR2 YFSETQ come from the germline V gene. The CDR3 is made up of 15 amino acids. CDR3 protein: CASSGTAGNTGELFF. CDR3 bases: TGCGCCAGCAGCGGTACAGCCGGGAACACCGGGGAGCTGTTTTTT.

The V and J genes are TRBV6-5 and TRBJ2-3, with D uncertain. V was trimmed by 4 bases and J by 5 bases, leaving 4 bases between them. Germline values: CDR1 MNHEY, CDR2 SVGAGI. The length of the CDR3 is 11 residues. The CDR3: CASSSLDTQYF. In DNA form, the CDR3 reads TGTGCCAGCAGTTCCCTAGATACGCAGTATTTT.

The chain employs TRBV7-3 and TRBJ2-7; maybe TRBD1 (6 bases). Germline-derived CDR1 and CDR2 are SGHTA and FQGTGA. This CDR3 is built from 16 residues. Trimming removed 5 bases at V and 0 bases at J, with 17 bases between. The CDR3 region is CASSPQGTLSSYEQYF. In DNA, the CDR3 is TGTGCCAGCAGCCCACAGGGTACGCTCAGCTCCTACGAGCAGTACTTC.

In this sample, this clone turned up once. This chain connects TRBV5-1 to TRBJ1-4; perhaps TRBD1 as D (6 bases). Germline CDR1 reads SGHRS; CDR2 reads YFSETQ. With 2 bases removed from V and 7 bases from J, the gap between germline ends came to 12 bases. The CDR3 is made up of 14 amino acids. This CDR3 reads CASSLVGGGEKLFF. CDR3 coding DNA: TGCGCCAGCAGCTTAGTTGGGGGCGGTGAAAAACTGTTTTTT.

V and J are TRBV7-2 and TRBJ2-2; 10 bases agree with TRBD2. Germline trimming cut 6 bases from V and 6 bases from J; bases unmatched to any gene: 10. Germline V gene data show CDR1 as SGHTA and CDR2 as FQGNSA. The CDR3 is made up of 16 amino acids. The CDR3 here is CASSPPGLAWAGELFF. The CDR3 bases are TGTGCCAGCAGTCCACCGGGACTAGCGTGGGCCGGGGAGCTGTTTTTT. The full variable domain, rest sourced from reference TRBV7-2 and TRBJ2-2, is GAGVSQSPSNKVTEKGKDVELRCDPISGHTALYWYRQSLGQGLEFLIYFQGNSAPDKSGLPSDRFSAERTGGSVSTLTIQRTQQEDSAVYLCASSPPGLAWAGELFFGEGSRLTVL.

The genes are TRBV2 and TRBJ1-5, with 7 bases identical to TRBD1. J was trimmed by 1 base and V by 6 bases; bases with no gene match: 3. Germline loops: CDR1 SNHLY, CDR2 FYNNEI. This CDR3 region has 14 residues. CDR3 DNA sequence: TGTGCCAGCAGCCCACAGGGGAGCAATCAGCCCCAGCATTTT. The encoded protein is CASSPQGSNQPQHF.

The V gene is TRBV18, the J gene TRBJ2-5, with D perhaps matching TRBD1 (5 bases). The CDR3 contains 14 residues. V shed 2 bases and J shed 4 bases, with 11 bases lying between them. In germline, CDR1 is KGHSH, CDR2 LQKENI. CDR3 residues: CASSPRGEGETQYF. CDR3 sequence (DNA): TGTGCCAGCTCACCAAGGGGCGAAGGAGAGACCCAGTACTTC.

The rearrangement joins TRBV25-1 to TRBJ2-1, with TRBD1 matching 10 bases. With 6 bases clipped from V and 4 bases from J, the junction kept 6 bases outside the gene matches. The germline V gene encodes CDR1 MGHDK and CDR2 SYGVNS. This CDR3 has 15 residues. The CDR3 here is CASREDRGYYNEQFF. In nucleotides, the CDR3 is TGTGCCAGCAGGGAGGACAGGGGGTATTACAATGAGCAGTTCTTC.

The V gene is TRBV6-6, the J gene TRBJ1-4; tentative D call: TRBD1 (6 bases). CDR3 length: 14 amino acids. V gave up 0 bases and J gave up 8 bases, with 10 bases separating them. The V gene's germline CDR1 is MNHNY and CDR2 SVGAGI (reference sequence). The CDR3: CASSYSTGPEKLFF. As DNA, the CDR3 is TGTGCCAGCAGTTACTCCACAGGGCCCGAAAAACTGTTTTTT.

V is TRBV4-1 and J is TRBJ2-7; a possible D gene is TRBD1 (6 bases). Germline V CDR1 and CDR2: MGHRA, YSYEKL. The CDR3 runs 16 residues. Deletions cut 3 bases from V and 2 bases from J, with 17 bases between. Here the CDR3 reads CASSQQIRGNPYEQYF. Written as DNA, the CDR3 is TGCGCCAGCAGCCAGCAGATCAGGGGAAACCCCTACGAGCAGTACTTC.

The V call is TRBV27, the J call TRBJ2-7, with 7 positions matching TRBD2. Germline V gives CDR1 MNHEY, CDR2 SMNVEV (reference sequence). V trimming: 4 bases; J trimming: 0 bases; junction bases outside the gene matches: 12. The length of the CDR3 is 17 residues. This CDR3 reads CASSSPRLAQVSYEQYF. The CDR3 DNA follows: TGTGCCAGCAGTTCGCCCCGACTAGCACAGGTCTCCTACGAGCAGTACTTC.

The rearrangement links TRBV19 to TRBJ1-4; 8 bases fit TRBD1. This CDR3 is built from 17 residues. The V segment lost 5 bases and the J segment 2 bases; nucleotides outside the gene matches: 10. From germline, CDR1 is LNHDA and CDR2 SQIVND (reference sequence). In DNA form, the CDR3 reads TGTGCCAGTAGTGCCCCGGACAGGGATACGACTAATGAAAAACTGTTTTTT. Its protein product is CASSAPDRDTTNEKLFF.

This clone occurred once. This chain joins TRBV2 and TRBJ1-2, with D unresolved. This CDR3 comprises 13 residues. Germline CDR1 is SNHLY and CDR2 is FYNNEI. Between the trimmed V and J ends, which lost 4 bases and 8 bases, there was a span of 14 bases. CDR3 coding DNA: TGTGCCAGCAGTGTGACTCGTACTGGGGGCTACACCTTC. It is translated as CASSVTRTGGYTF.